The clone carrying this T cell receptor beta chain was found a few times. TCRdb keeps only in-frame clones here, not all; method: immunoSEQ multiplex PCR. The sample has over 45,000 clones, roughly four fifths seen once. The data originate from a study of blood T cell repertoires in COVID-19. This CDR3 has 15 residues. The germline gives CDR1 GTSNPN, CDR2 SVGIG (reference sequence). V was clipped by 4 bases and J by 4 bases, with 20 bases between them. This sequence was found in a man aged 60 to 75 with active COVID-19. The V call is TRBV30, the J call TRBJ2-7, with TRBD1 as a possible D gene (5 bases). The sequencing sample was made of peripheral blood. CDR3 loop: CAWTSRRRGRYEQYF. The CDR3 nucleotides read TGTGCCTGGACGTCTAGGAGAAGGGGTAGATACGAGCAGTACTTC.